The rows below give T cell receptor beta chains drawn from one sample of a study of blood T cell repertoires in COVID-19. The method was immunoSEQ multiplex PCR; TCRdb's version includes in-frame clones alone and lacks a portion of them. The table shows 46,000 or so clones, with 75% to 90% occurring only once. Sequenced input: peripheral blood. The receptors stem from a human donor in a cohort sampled during active COVID-19. Both conserved end residues are part of each CDR3. The D gene is left open where the match is weak. For some rows the clone size is stated as once, few or many, or as a class when expanded; others skip it.

abundance	v_gene	d_gene	j_gene	CDR3nt	CDR3aa
.	TRBV4-1	.	TRBJ1-2	TGCGCCAGCAGCCAAGACAGGGGCTTCTATGGCTACACCTTC	CASSQDRGFYGYTF
.	TRBV27	.	TRBJ2-7	TGTGCCAGCAGTCTAACCCGGACAGATCCCTCCTACGAGCAGTACTTC	CASSLTRTDPSYEQYF
.	TRBV4-3	TRBD1	TRBJ1-5	TGCGCCAGCAGCCGAGACAGGGGCCAGCCCCAGCATTTT	CASSRDRGQPQHF
.	TRBV7-9	TRBD1	TRBJ2-7	TGTGCCAGCAGCTATCCGCTTCCGGGACAGATCTACGAGCAGTACTTC	CASSYPLPGQIYEQYF
.	TRBV5-1	.	TRBJ2-7	TGCGCCAGCAGCTTGGTCTTTGGGGGGTCCAACGAGCAGTACTTC	CASSLVFGGSNEQYF
.	TRBV5-1	.	TRBJ1-1	TGCGCCAGCAGCTTGGAAGGGGGTGTTTGGAACACTGAAGCTTTCTTT	CASSLEGGVWNTEAFF
.	TRBV2	.	TRBJ1-2	TGTGCCAGCAGTGACCAGGGTGGCTACACCTTC	CASSDQGGYTF
.	TRBV6-2/TRBV6-3	.	TRBJ1-6	TGTGCCAGCAGTTACTGGGGAGGAAGATCACCCCTCCACTTT	CASSYWGGRSPLHF
once	TRBV2	.	TRBJ1-4	TGTGCCAGCAGTGTAAGGAGCGAAAAACTGTTTTTT	CASSVRSEKLFF
.	TRBV12-3/TRBV12-4	.	TRBJ1-3	TGTGCCAGCAGTTCGGGGGGAAACACCATATATTTT	CASSSGGNTIYF
.	TRBV4-3	.	TRBJ2-7	TGCGCCAGCAGCCAAGATCTAGGTCCTGTCGAGCAGTACTTC	CASSQDLGPVEQYF
.	TRBV19	.	TRBJ1-5	TGTGCCAGTACGGACAGTAGGCAAAATCAGCCCCAGCATTTT	CASTDSRQNQPQHF
.	TRBV25-1	.	TRBJ2-6	TGTGCCAGCAGTGGCCGGGACACCCGCTCTGGGGCCAACGTCCTGACTTTC	CASSGRDTRSGANVLTF
.	TRBV7-2	.	TRBJ2-5	TGTGCCAGCAGATTGGGAGGAGCGCCTCGGGAGACCCAGTACTTC	CASRLGGAPRETQYF
.	TRBV25-1	.	TRBJ1-2	TGTGCCAGCAGTGAATCCGAGTCAAATGGCTACACCTTC	CASSESESNGYTF
.	TRBV2	.	TRBJ2-7	TGTGCCAGCAGACTGGCGGGGGAGCAGTACTTC	CASRLAGEQYF
.	TRBV7-6	TRBD1	TRBJ2-5	TGTGCCAGCAGCCGTCAGACAGGGGGTCAAGAGACCCAGTACTTC	CASSRQTGGQETQYF
once	TRBV10-3	TRBD1	TRBJ1-2	TGTGCCATCAGTGAGTCGTACGGCCAGGGGGACTACACCTTC	CAISESYGQGDYTF
.	TRBV3-1/TRBV3-2	TRBD2	TRBJ2-1	TGTGCCAGCAGCCGGGGCGGCGGGGGGGCCCCCCACAATGAGCAGTTCTTC	CASSRGGGGAPHNEQFF